These 23 T cell receptor beta chains were all obtained from the same sample, sequenced in a study of CD8+ T cells in alopecia areata. Indicated treatment: oral pan-JAK inhibitor, 5-10 mg twice daily. It was cDNA, reverse transcribed from extracted RNA, that served as the sequencing template. Repertoires were generated with immunoSEQ multiplex PCR, while TCRdb's copy carries only in-frame clones and drops some. The top ten hold 5.5% of the sample, which has 150,000 to 200,000 clones, about three fifths seen once. The sample was CD4+ T cells sorted from blood, taken at week 24, from a patient treated with tofacitinib. These receptors originate from a human donor with alopecia areata.

The CDR3 DNA reads TGTGCCAGCTCACCAGCCCAAACTAGCGGGAAGGAGACCCAGTACTTC. Translated, it gives CASSPAQTSGKETQYF. J is TRBJ2-5 and V is TRBV18; TRBD2 matches at 10 bases. V lost 2 bases, J lost 5 bases, and 8 bases stayed unmatched. Looked up from germline, CDR1 is KGHSH and CDR2 is LQKENI. This CDR3 region has 16 residues. Based on the CDR3 plus reference TRBV18 and TRBJ2-5, the full variable domain is NAGVMQNPRHLVRRRGQEARLRCSPMKGHSHVYWYRQLPEEGLKFMVYLQKENIIDESGMPKERFSAEFPKEGPSILRIQQVVRGDSAAYFCASSPAQTSGKETQYFGPGTRLLVL.

The chain recombines TRBV5-6 with TRBJ1-2; tentatively, D is TRBD1 (6 bases). The CDR3 covers 14 residues. The germline V gene has CDR1 SGHDT and CDR2 YYEEEE. Trimming shortened V by 1 base and J by 7 bases, and 14 bases separated the two germline ends. The CDR3 nucleotides are TGTGCCAGCAGCTTGAGGACAGCGCCGTTTGGCTACACCTTC. Translating gives CASSLRTAPFGYTF.

This clone was counted only a few times. V is TRBV5-6 and J is TRBJ1-5, with D uncertain. In germline, CDR1 is SGHDT, CDR2 YYEEEE. CDR3 length: 12 amino acids. V lost 5 bases and J lost 9, with 12 bases in between. CDR3 coding DNA: TGTGCCAGCAGTTACCCAGCGGGGCCCCAGCATTTT. Translated: CASSYPAGPQHF.

V is TRBV4-3 and J is TRBJ2-1, with D perhaps TRBD2 (5 bases). Germline V gives CDR1 LGHNA, CDR2 YSLEER. Trimming removed 4 bases from V and 9 bases from J, with 13 bases in between. The CDR3 sequence is 13 residues long. For the CDR3, the DNA is TGCGCCAGCAGCCTGAGCGGAGGTGGTGAGCAGTTCTTC. This gives the protein CASSLSGGGEQFF.

V usage is TRBV5-1 and J usage is TRBJ2-3; TRBD1 matches 9 bases. The length of the CDR3 is 14 residues. CDR1 and CDR2 from the germline V gene are SGHRS and YFSETQ. V was clipped by 4 bases and J by 3 bases; unmatched bases: 3. The CDR3 DNA reads TGCGCCAGCAGCACAGGGACAGGGACAGATACGCAGTATTTT. Translation gives CASSTGTGTDTQYF.

This chain uses TRBV5-1 with TRBJ2-5, with TRBD2 identical over 9 bases. The trim removed 1 base at V and 2 bases at J, leaving 6 bases unmatched. Germline V gives CDR1 SGHRS, CDR2 YFSETQ. This CDR3 contains 16 residues. CDR3 sequence (DNA): TGCGCCAGCAGCTTGCAACCGACTAGCGGACAAGAGACCCAGTACTTC. Translation: CASSLQPTSGQETQYF.

CDR3 region: CASSQAVGAADTQYF. The CDR3 bases are TGTGCCAGCAGCCAAGCCGTGGGGGCGGCAGATACGCAGTATTTT. This chain uses TRBV4-2 with TRBJ2-3, with TRBD1 as a possible D gene (6 bases). Germline loops: CDR1 LGHNA, CDR2 YNFKEQ. With 1 base removed from V and 4 bases from J, the gap between germline ends came to 12 bases. There are 15 residues in the CDR3.

The CDR3 sequence: CASSPRDSNEQFF. The CDR3 DNA reads TGTGCCAGCTCACCAAGGGACAGTAATGAGCAGTTCTTC. This rearrangement joins TRBV18 to TRBJ2-1; 7 bases are shared with TRBD1. The J segment lost 7 bases and the V segment lost 2 bases, leaving 2 bases of the junction unmatched. The CDR3 runs 13 residues. Germline-derived CDR1 and CDR2 are KGHSH and LQKENI.

There are a few counts of this clone. The gene calls are TRBV29-1 and TRBJ1-1, with TRBD1 matching over 9 bases. Germline loops: CDR1 SQVTM, CDR2 ANQGSEA. CDR3 length: 11 amino acids. Germline trimming cut 6 bases from V and 11 bases from J; bases unmatched to any gene: 7. The CDR3, as DNA: TGCAGCGTCGACGGACAGGGGTACGCTTTCTTT. Amino acids: CSVDGQGYAFF.

This clone was counted a few times. The chain employs TRBV2 and TRBJ1-1; 7 bases line up with TRBD1. The CDR3 has 16 residues. V lost 6 bases, J lost 4 bases, and 14 bases stayed unmatched. Germline-derived CDR1 and CDR2 are SNHLY and FYNNEI. The CDR3 loop is CASSHGQVEGSTEAFF. CDR3 nucleotides: TGTGCCAGCAGCCACGGACAGGTCGAAGGCAGCACTGAAGCTTTCTTT.

This sequence joins TRBV29-1 and TRBJ2-7; 9 positions agree with TRBD1. The germline gives CDR1 SQVTM, CDR2 ANQGSEA. CDR3 length: 13 residues. The ends lost 7 bases at V and 6 bases at J; junction bases unmatched: 10. The CDR3 DNA is TGCAGCGCCGGACAGGGGCAACGCTCCGAGCAGTACTTC. Translated: CSAGQGQRSEQYF.

The V call is TRBV12-5, the J call TRBJ2-5; no definite D call. Germline-derived CDR1 and CDR2 are LGHNT and FRNRAP. Trimming shortened V by 5 bases and J by 2 bases, and 9 bases separated the two germline ends. The CDR3 runs to 13 residues. This CDR3 reads CASGMDVQETQYF. In DNA form, the CDR3 reads TGTGCTAGTGGTATGGATGTGCAAGAGACCCAGTACTTC.

V is TRBV9 and J is TRBJ1-1; D is unclear. The ends were cut back, 4 bases at V and 3 bases at J, with 13 bases in the middle. The V gene's germline CDR1 is SGDLS and CDR2 YYNGEE. This CDR3 is built from 14 residues. CDR3 loop: CASSPPGWDTEAFF. The CDR3, as DNA: TGTGCCAGCAGCCCCCCCGGGTGGGACACTGAAGCTTTCTTT.

The V call is TRBV29-1, the J call TRBJ2-5; 11 bases agree with TRBD1. The J call may not be correct, given that the DNA end is closer to TRBJ2-7. The CDR3 extends over 14 amino acids. CDR1 and CDR2 (germline): SQVTM, ANQGSEA. As DNA, the CDR3 is TGCAGCGTGGATGGACAGGGGGCAAATTACGAGCAGTACTTC. This sequence encodes CSVDGQGANYEQYF.

The J gene is TRBJ2-3, the V gene TRBV1; the table's D call, TRBD1, has no DNA check behind it. TRBV1 is a listed pseudogene. This CDR3 has 16 amino acids. DNA for the CDR3: TGCACCAGCGGCACAGGGGAGGAGGAGAGCCCAGATACGCAGTATTTT. Its translation: CTSGTGEEESPDTQYF.

V is TRBV11-2 and J is TRBJ1-1, with unresolved D. CDR3 length: 13 amino acids. V was shortened by 0 bases and J by 4 bases, with 6 bases between the two germline ends. The germline CDR1 and CDR2 sequences are SGHAT and FQNNGV. The CDR3 is CASSLDRRTEAFF. In nucleotides, the CDR3 is TGTGCCAGCAGCTTAGATCGCCGCACTGAAGCTTTCTTT.

J is TRBJ2-7 and V is TRBV7-2; no clear D gene. The germline CDR1 and CDR2 sequences are SGHTA and FQGNSA. CDR3 size: 14 residues. V was clipped by 3 bases and J by 4 bases, with 13 bases between them. The CDR3 sequence: CASSFDSQDYEQYF. The CDR3 DNA sequence: TGTGCCAGCAGCTTCGACTCGCAGGATTACGAGCAGTACTTC.

This rearrangement joins TRBV7-3 to TRBJ2-2; D is undetermined. V lost 5 bases and J 0 bases, leaving 7 bases between the germline ends. Germline assignment: CDR1 SGHTA and CDR2 FQGTGA. The CDR3 length is 14 residues. The CDR3 loop reads CASSRRANTGELFF. CDR3 nucleotide sequence: TGTGCCAGCAGCCGACGAGCGAACACCGGGGAGCTGTTTTTT.

In this sample, this clone turned up a few times. The chain combines TRBV10-3 with TRBJ1-5; 9 bases fit TRBD1. This CDR3 is built from 14 residues. The trim removed 4 bases at V and 4 bases at J, leaving 2 bases unmatched. Germline V CDR1 and CDR2: ENHRY, SYGVKD. DNA of the CDR3: TGTGCCATCAGTGGGACAGGGGAGAATCAGCCCCAGCATTTT. This translates into CAISGTGENQPQHF.

This clone was picked up a small number of times. This chain joins TRBV25-1 and TRBJ2-1; 7 bases map to TRBD2. V was clipped by 2 bases and J by 8 bases; unmatched bases: 6. Germline CDR1 MGHDK, CDR2 SYGVNS. The CDR3 runs to 14 residues. The CDR3: CASSEPQGGYEQFF. CDR3 coding DNA: TGTGCCAGCAGTGAACCCCAGGGAGGGTATGAGCAGTTCTTC.

This chain uses TRBV29-1 with TRBJ1-1; TRBD1 agrees at 12 bases. Germline loops: CDR1 SQVTM, CDR2 ANQGSEA. Germline trimming cut 4 bases from V and 5 bases from J; bases unmatched to any gene: 8. This CDR3 comprises 15 residues. Here the CDR3 reads CSVGGTGGGITEAFF. Here the CDR3 DNA reads TGCAGCGTTGGAGGGACAGGGGGCGGAATTACTGAAGCTTTCTTT.

Regarding this clone: Other DNA sequences in the same sample also yield this CDR3. This chain joins TRBV5-6 and TRBJ2-3; D gene unclear. Germline V CDR1 and CDR2: SGHDT, YYEEEE. The CDR3 loop spans 13 amino acids. The ends were cut back, 4 bases at V and 3 bases at J, with 9 bases in the middle. CDR3 sequence: CASSLERTDTQYF. The CDR3 region has the DNA TGTGCCAGCAGCCTGGAGAGGACAGATACGCAGTATTTT.

V is TRBV5-1 and J is TRBJ1-1; D is ambiguous. Looked up from germline, CDR1 is SGHRS and CDR2 is YFSETQ. The CDR3 length is 16 residues. Trimming shortened V by 0 bases and J by 0 bases, and 12 bases separated the two germline ends. CDR3 region: CASSLEPSGVNTEAFF. As DNA, the CDR3 is TGCGCCAGCAGCTTGGAGCCCAGCGGGGTGAACACTGAAGCTTTCTTT.